The clone carrying this T cell receptor beta chain was seen a few times. The PCR used 60 Vbeta and 13 Jbeta primers. Some clones are missing from TCRdb's copy, which holds only in-frame ones; the method was immunoSEQ multiplex PCR. The sample shows over 150,000 clones, about 80% of them seen only once. The sample belongs to a study of cytomegalovirus exposure and HLA in healthy donors. Donors were nominally healthy when sampled, though unrecorded immune exposures were likely. V lost 6 bases to trimming and J lost 2 bases, with 7 bases between them. The CDR3 contains 12 residues. Germline values: CDR1 MNHNS, CDR2 SASEGT.

The clonotype was recovered from a man aged 30-40 years in good health and CMV-seronegative. J is TRBJ1-2 and V is TRBV6-1; the D is unclear. The sample comprised PBMCs. In DNA form, the CDR3 reads TGTGCCAGCAGAGGAGAGAACTATGGCTACACCTTC. This encodes CASRGENYGYTF.